The source of this T cell receptor (beta chain) is a study of T cell changes during pregnancy in multiple sclerosis. Germline V gives CDR1 SGHAT, CDR2 FQNNGV. V lost 1 base, J lost 0 bases, and 12 bases stayed unmatched. The CDR3 spans 19 residues. The method was immunoSEQ multiplex PCR; TCRdb's version includes in-frame clones alone and lacks a portion of them. Among 30,000 to 40,000 clones listed, about 90% were seen once. This chain links TRBV11-2 with TRBJ2-4, with 7 bases fitting TRBD2. The source of this sequence is a female donor in good health, enrolled as a control in a pregnancy study. The specimen was CD4+ T cells from peripheral blood mononuclear cells, collected in the third trimester of pregnancy. The CDR3: CASSLGLAWGSPAKNIQYF. CDR3 nucleotides: TGTGCCAGCAGCTTAGGACTAGCCTGGGGATCTCCAGCCAAAAACATTCAGTACTTC.